The clone carrying this T cell receptor beta chain was counted ten times or more. The antigen is unknown. This sample was included in a study of T-cell reconstitution after alpha-beta-depleted transplantation in children. As it was prepared, the TCRbeta library received unique molecular identifiers. One entry per CDR3 protein, called by TCRdb with MiXCR from the PCR reads. The repertoire holds hundreds of thousands of distinct CDR3 sequences, with roughly 16% as singletons. Overall study findings and caveats: A year had passed since transplant, and T-cell counts and diversity by then came mostly from newly produced T cells. The high TCRbeta diversity at day 60 in some patients came from surviving recipient T cells and thymic progenitors. About two months after transplant, alpha-beta T cells reportedly came from several hundred expanded graft clones.

Looked up from germline, CDR1 is MGHRA and CDR2 is YSYEKL. The V end was cut by 3 bases, the J end by 5 bases, with 8 bases between. This CDR3 is built from 13 residues. The TCR sequence derives from a male patient under 10 years old who had a stem cell transplant for acute lymphoblastic leukemia, so the T cells may come from the graft donor. The V gene is TRBV4-1, the J gene TRBJ2-1; no definite D call. The starting material was PBMCs, mostly from graft donor cells, obtained 360 days after TCRalphabeta/CD19-depleted stem cell transplant. CDR3 loop: CASSHMEHNEQFF. The CDR3 DNA reads as TGCGCCAGCAGCCATATGGAACACAATGAGCAGTTCTTC.